The entry that follows covers one TCR beta chain sequence. Assay: immunoSEQ multiplex PCR; the TCRdb copy retains only in-frame clones and omits some. The sample records roughly 500,000 clones, 79% being singletons. The sample originates from a study of shared clonotypes between healthy human individuals. This TCR was recovered from a woman in her thirties or forties in good health. Some clones in this sample may be carry-over from other donors' samples. What was sequenced was PBMCs.

This CDR3 reads CASRDTTYNEQFF. The CDR3 DNA is TGTGCCAGTAGGGACACCACCTACAATGAGCAGTTCTTC. The chain recombines TRBV19 with TRBJ2-1; the D gene is possibly TRBD1 (5 bases). The germline V gene encodes CDR1 LNHDA and CDR2 SQIVND (reference sequence). The V and J ends lost 6 bases and 2 bases respectively, with 8 bases between them. The CDR3 is made up of 13 amino acids.